This TCR beta chain was recovered during a study of cytomegalovirus exposure and HLA in healthy donors. Comment on this clone: Its antigen remains unknown.

Germline CDR1 reads SGHRS; CDR2 reads YFSETQ. CDR3 length equals 16 residues. Trimming cost V 4 bases and J 0 bases; bases outside gene matches: 7. Findings and caveats of the study: The study assumed roughly uniform donor sequencing depth for presence/absence analyses. It emerged from a later analysis that several of the most significant clusters appeared to be linked to common viral pathogens.

Both 60 Vbeta primers and 13 Jbeta primers went into the PCR. Profiled with immunoSEQ multiplex PCR; TCRdb holds only in-frame clones, not every one. The table shows around 150,000 clones, with 80% occurring only once. Sequencing was done on a sample of PBMCs. The source of this sequence is a man aged 25 to 40 in good health and CMV-seronegative. This chain connects TRBV5-1 to TRBJ1-3; 7 bases line up with TRBD1. Written as DNA, the CDR3 is TGCGCCAGCAGCGTGGGGACAGCCAGCTCTGGAAACACCATATATTTT. Translating gives CASSVGTASSGNTIYF.